Presented here are 12 T cell receptor beta chains from one specimen sequenced in a study of blood T cell repertoires in COVID-19. Measured with immunoSEQ multiplex PCR; TCRdb has only the in-frame clones, and not every one. The sample yields about 260,000 clones, approximately 88% seen once. Sequencing was carried out using PBMCs or T cells enriched from blood (not recorded which). Receptors were obtained from a woman between 40 and 55 years old with acute COVID-19.

Remarks on this clone: At one boundary the junction diverges from the germline segment, which might be a read error. The chain is built from TRBV7-7 and TRBJ1-3, with D hard to call. There are 15 residues in the CDR3. The germline CDR1 and CDR2 sequences are SSHAT and FNYEAQ (reference sequence). CDR3 sequence: CASSLGVGGRNTIYF. DNA for the CDR3: TGTGCTAGCAGCTTAGGTGTTGGCGGTCGGAACACCATATATTTT.

The chain combines TRBV27 with TRBJ2-2, with a weak D call TRBD1 (6 bases). CDR3 length: 14 amino acids. Germline CDR1 reads MNHEY; CDR2 reads SMNVEV (reference sequence). Trimming cost V 5 bases and J 7 bases, with 14 bases left between them. CDR3 loop: CASSLGTSLGELFF. CDR3 nucleotides: TGTGCCAGCAGTCTAGGGACATCCCTCGGGGAGCTGTTTTTT.

The chain has TRBV28 and TRBJ1-1, with 7 bases fitting TRBD1. CDR3 length equals 16 residues. V trimming: 4 bases; J trimming: 3 bases; junction bases outside the gene matches: 11. Germline-derived CDR1 and CDR2 are MDHEN and SYDVKM. The DNA of the CDR3 is TGTGCCAGCAGTTCAGGGGGTTTGGATCGAGACACTGAAGCTTTCTTT. Encoded protein: CASSSGGLDRDTEAFF.

The chain employs TRBV7-9 and TRBJ1-4; 8 bases agree with TRBD1. The V and J ends lost 1 base and 8 bases, in that order; junction bases with no gene match: 9. This CDR3 is built from 16 residues. CDR1 SEHNR and CDR2 FQNEAQ come from the germline V gene (reference sequence). The CDR3: CASSLGAGGSWEKLFF. Here the CDR3 DNA reads TGTGCCAGCAGCTTAGGAGCAGGGGGCTCGTGGGAAAAACTGTTTTTT.

This clone has a single count. The chain recombines TRBV5-1 with TRBJ1-1; tentative D call: TRBD1 (6 bases). Germline V gene lookup returns CDR1 SGHRS and CDR2 YFSETQ. The CDR3 contains 12 residues. V gave up 0 bases and J gave up 7 bases, with 7 bases separating them. The CDR3: CASSLGGREAFF. For the CDR3, the DNA is TGCGCCAGCAGCTTGGGGGGGCGTGAAGCTTTCTTT.

This chain uses TRBV6-5 with TRBJ1-2, with D tentatively TRBD1 (6 bases). V lost 7 bases to trimming and J lost 3 bases, with 12 bases between them. The CDR3 has 13 amino acids. The germline V gene encodes CDR1 MNHEY and CDR2 SVGAGI. CDR3 sequence: CASTEGGDYGYTF. The CDR3 bases are TGTGCCAGCACCGAGGGGGGGGACTATGGCTACACCTTC.

The genes are TRBV6-5 and TRBJ2-1; D perhaps matches TRBD2 (5 bases). The germline CDR1 and CDR2 sequences are MNHEY and SVGAGI. The CDR3 loop spans 16 amino acids. V dropped 0 bases and J dropped 0 bases, with 9 bases sitting between them. This chain's CDR3 is CASSYSGVDSYNEQFF. CDR3 in DNA: TGTGCCAGCAGTTACTCCGGGGTAGACTCCTACAATGAGCAGTTCTTC.

As DNA, the CDR3 is TGTGCCACCTCCCAGGGGGGAAACATTCAGTACTTC. It is translated as CATSQGGNIQYF. This rearrangement joins TRBV24-1 to TRBJ2-4; perhaps TRBD1 as D (7 bases). CDR3 length equals 12 residues. The V end lost 9 bases, the J end lost 6 bases, and 11 bases lay between the germline ends. Germline values: CDR1 KGHDR, CDR2 SFDVKD.

This chain uses TRBV7-9 with TRBJ2-7; TRBD2 matches 11 bases. The CDR3 length is 20 residues. Per the germline V gene, CDR1 is SEHNR and CDR2 is FQNEAQ (reference sequence). With V trimmed by 5 bases and J by 3 bases, 21 bases remained unmatched. The CDR3 sequence is CASSTQTSGIVMAFGYEQYF. Here the CDR3 DNA reads TGTGCCAGCAGCACTCAGACTAGCGGGATCGTTATGGCATTTGGCTACGAGCAGTACTTC.

The rearrangement joins TRBV2 to TRBJ1-6; the D gene is possibly TRBD1 (5 bases). CDR3 length: 14 amino acids. V lost 11 bases and J lost 6, with 17 bases in between. The germline V gene has CDR1 SNHLY and CDR2 FYNNEI. CDR3 region: CAGAPRGGNSPLHF. The CDR3, as DNA: TGTGCCGGGGCTCCCCGGGGGGGTAATTCACCCCTCCACTTT.

The gene calls are TRBV30 and TRBJ1-5, with a weak D call TRBD1 (5 bases). V gave up 3 bases and J gave up 5 bases, with 14 bases separating them. The CDR3 covers 14 residues. Germline CDR1 and CDR2: GTSNPN and SVGIG (reference sequence). CDR3 sequence reads: CAWRETGLDQPQHF. The CDR3 nucleotides read TGTGCCTGGAGGGAAACGGGACTAGATCAGCCCCAGCATTTT.

This rearrangement joins TRBV27 to TRBJ1-2; D is unresolved. Trimming cost V 5 bases and J 3 bases, with 19 bases left between them. The germline gives CDR1 MNHEY, CDR2 SMNVEV (reference sequence). The CDR3 consists of 16 residues. The CDR3 reads CASSPSLSRVYYGYTF. The CDR3 nucleotides read TGTGCCAGCAGTCCATCCCTGTCCCGGGTCTACTATGGCTACACCTTC.